The rows below give T cell receptor beta chains drawn from one sample of a study of cytomegalovirus exposure and HLA in healthy donors. TCRdb keeps only in-frame clones here, not all; method: immunoSEQ multiplex PCR. The sample contains roughly 120,000 clones, 65% to 75% of which appear only once. The sample was PBMCs. The source of these receptors is a man aged 30-40 years in good health and CMV-seropositive. Each CDR3 is given with its conserved first and last residue. A D gene is named only where the DNA matches it firmly. Not every row has a clone size; where given, it reads once, few, many or a size class.

TRBJ2-2 | NA | few | TRBV6-5 | CASNRGGNTGELFF | TGTGCCAGTAACAGGGGAGGTAACACCGGGGAGCTGTTTTTT
TRBJ1-1 | TRBD1 | once | TRBV9 | CASSVASQTGVNMNTEAFF | TGTGCCAGCAGCGTAGCTAGCCAGACAGGGGTAAACATGAACACTGAAGCTTTCTTT
TRBJ1-1 | TRBD1 | few | TRBV7-9 | CASSNWDRPNRGAFF | TGTGCCAGCAGTAACTGGGACAGGCCGAACCGTGGGGCTTTCTTT
TRBJ1-6 | NA | few | TRBV11-2 | CASSLGSGGVAYNSPLHF | TGTGCCAGCAGCTTAGGTTCGGGGGGAGTCGCCTATAATTCACCCCTCCACTTT
TRBJ1-2 | NA | NA | TRBV7-2 | CASSLRGGGYTF | TGTGCCAGCAGCCTCAGGGGCGGCGGCTACACCTTC
TRBJ2-1 | TRBD2 | NA | TRBV5-1 | CASGLAGPEQFF | TGCGCCAGTGGACTAGCGGGACCTGAGCAGTTCTTC
TRBJ1-1 | NA | NA | TRBV28 | CASSLFQVQTEAFF | TGTGCCAGCAGTTTATTTCAGGTTCAGACTGAAGCTTTCTTT
TRBJ1-3 | NA | NA | TRBV6-6 | CASSYGGNSGNTIYF | TGTGCCAGCAGTTACGGGGGGAACTCTGGAAACACCATATATTTT
TRBJ2-1 | NA | NA | TRBV29-1 | CSVVEGLGRDEQFF | TGCAGCGTTGTGGAGGGCCTTGGCCGCGATGAGCAGTTCTTC
TRBJ2-5 | TRBD2 | NA | TRBV28 | CASSLIGTSGTKETQYF | TGTGCCAGCAGTTTGATCGGGACTAGCGGAACTAAGGAGACCCAGTACTTC
TRBJ1-2 | NA | NA | TRBV4-1 | CASSRPRSGGGMDGYTF | TGCGCCAGCAGCCGCCCCCGCAGCGGGGGGGGGATGGATGGCTACACCTTC
TRBJ1-1 | NA | NA | TRBV2 | CASSYTLNTEAFF | TGTGCCAGCAGTTATACACTGAACACTGAAGCTTTCTTT
TRBJ2-3 | TRBD1 | NA | TRBV5-1 | CASGADRGTDTQYF | TGCGCCTCGGGCGCCGACAGGGGCACAGATACGCAGTATTTT
TRBJ1-5 | NA | NA | TRBV10-2 | CASTKGGYQPQHF | TGCGCCAGCACCAAAGGAGGATATCAGCCCCAGCATTTT
TRBJ1-2 | NA | NA | TRBV5-4 | CASSPDLQGTTYGYTF | TGTGCCAGCAGCCCCGACTTACAGGGAACCACCTATGGCTACACCTTC
TRBJ1-6 | TRBD1 | NA | TRBV19 | CATAGGVSYNSPLHF | TGTGCCACCGCAGGGGGTGTCTCCTATAATTCACCCCTCCACTTT
TRBJ1-5 | NA | NA | TRBV2 | CASREGQNQPQHF | TGTGCCAGCAGGGAAGGACAGAATCAGCCCCAGCATTTT
TRBJ2-2 | TRBD2 | NA | TRBV4-2 | CASSREAGVGTGELFF | TGTGCCAGCAGCCGGGAAGCGGGAGTGGGCACCGGGGAGCTGTTTTTT
TRBJ2-1 | TRBD1 | NA | TRBV9 | CASSTAGTAAYNEQFF | TGTGCCAGCAGCACCGCCGGGACAGCGGCCTACAATGAGCAGTTCTTC
TRBJ2-3 | TRBD2 | NA | TRBV4-2 | CASSQGGDLTDTQYF | TGTGCCAGCAGCCAGGGGGGGGATCTCACAGATACGCAGTATTTT
TRBJ2-6 | NA | NA | TRBV5-1 | CASSLAGYSGANVLTF | TGCGCCAGCAGCTTGGCAGGCTACTCCGGGGCCAACGTCCTGACTTTC
TRBJ2-7 | TRBD2 | few | TRBV27 | CASSLRTSGGSYEQYF | TGTGCCAGCAGTTTAAGGACTAGCGGGGGCTCCTACGAGCAGTACTTC
TRBJ1-4 | NA | NA | TRBV28 | CASSLSPEKLFF | TGTGCCAGCAGCCTTAGTCCTGAAAAACTGTTTTTT
TRBJ1-1 | TRBD1 | NA | TRBV13 | CASSSGQGIKAFF | TGTGCCAGCAGCTCCGGACAGGGTATAAAGGCTTTCTTT
TRBJ1-4 | NA | NA | TRBV5-1 | CASSSSDGEGLSVGEKLFF | TGCGCCAGCAGCTCATCCGATGGGGAGGGTTTATCGGTTGGAGAAAAACTGTTTTTT
TRBJ1-2 | NA | NA | TRBV19 | CASSPWTANYGYTF | TGTGCCAGTAGTCCGTGGACTGCTAACTATGGCTACACCTTC
TRBJ2-7 | TRBD2 | NA | TRBV7-2 | CASSASLAGGVTYEQYF | TGTGCCAGCAGCGCGAGCCTAGCGGGGGGGGTCACCTACGAGCAGTACTTC
TRBJ2-5 | NA | NA | TRBV29-1 | CSAGRDSNWEETQYF | TGCAGCGCCGGCCGGGACTCCAATTGGGAAGAGACCCAGTACTTC
TRBJ2-7 | TRBD1 | NA | TRBV25-1 | CASSPQGARYEQYF | TGTGCCAGCAGTCCTCAGGGGGCGCGTTACGAGCAGTACTTC
TRBJ1-3 | NA | NA | TRBV12-5 | CASGPGDAVSIYF | TGTGCTAGTGGCCCGGGGGACGCGGTGTCCATATATTTT
TRBJ2-5 | NA | NA | TRBV29-1 | CSVAAYQETQYF | TGCAGCGTTGCAGCGTACCAAGAGACCCAGTACTTC
TRBJ2-3 | NA | NA | TRBV29-1 | CSVEPQGTDTQYF | TGCAGCGTCGAACCCCAGGGAACAGATACGCAGTATTTT
TRBJ1-3 | NA | NA | TRBV19 | CASSPRGVGNTIYF | TGTGCCAGTAGTCCCCGGGGTGTCGGAAACACCATATATTTT
TRBJ1-3 | TRBD1 | NA | TRBV28 | CASRQNRDRDFENTIYF | TGTGCCAGCAGGCAAAACCGGGACAGGGATTTCGAGAACACCATATATTTT
TRBJ2-3 | TRBD2 | NA | TRBV2 | CASSEFAGGTDTQYF | TGTGCCAGCAGTGAGTTTGCGGGGGGGACAGATACGCAGTATTTT
TRBJ1-1 | TRBD1 | few | TRBV10-2 | CASSELSDRANTEAFF | TGCGCCAGCAGTGAACTCAGCGACAGGGCGAACACTGAAGCTTTCTTT
TRBJ1-2 | NA | NA | TRBV30 | CAWSQTGHYGYTF | TGTGCCTGGTCCCAAACTGGACATTATGGCTACACCTTC
TRBJ2-2 | NA | NA | TRBV11-3 | CASSLDWGQNTGELFF | TGTGCCAGCAGCTTAGATTGGGGGCAGAACACCGGGGAGCTGTTTTTT
TRBJ2-1 | NA | few | TRBV6-6 | CASSYGHDSYNEQFF | TGTGCCAGCAGTTACGGACACGACTCCTACAATGAGCAGTTCTTC
TRBJ1-2 | TRBD1 | NA | TRBV19 | CASSPGTGDYGYTF | TGTGCCAGTAGTCCCGGGACAGGGGACTATGGCTACACCTTC
TRBJ2-1 | NA | NA | TRBV6-5 | CASSLNLARDEQFF | TGTGCCAGCAGTTTAAACCTAGCTCGCGATGAGCAGTTCTTC
TRBJ1-2 | NA | NA | TRBV29-1 | CSALGGAGAEYGYTF | TGCAGCGCCTTAGGGGGGGCAGGGGCGGAGTATGGCTACACCTTC
TRBJ1-6 | NA | NA | TRBV5-1 | CASSGSSSYNSPLHF | TGCGCCAGCTCGGGGTCAAGCTCCTATAATTCACCCCTCCACTTT
TRBJ1-1 | NA | few | TRBV6-4 | CASSVEGHTEAFF | TGTGCCAGCAGTGTAGAGGGCCACACTGAAGCTTTCTTT
TRBJ2-4 | TRBD2 | NA | TRBV7-9 | CASSDRQTSGGLDIQYF | TGTGCCAGCAGCGATCGCCAGACTAGCGGGGGGCTGGACATTCAGTACTTC
TRBJ1-2 | TRBD1 | NA | TRBV7-9 | CASSFSTGVGDYGYTF | TGTGCCAGCAGCTTCTCTACAGGGGTCGGAGACTATGGCTACACCTTC
TRBJ1-1 | NA | NA | TRBV7-9 | CASSPPGRGHRVPTEAFF | TGTGCCAGCAGCCCCCCGGGTAGGGGCCACAGAGTTCCCACTGAAGCTTTCTTT
TRBJ1-3 | TRBD1 | NA | TRBV5-8 | CATPGQGAMNTIYF | TGTGCCACCCCGGGACAGGGGGCAATGAACACCATATATTTT
TRBJ2-7 | TRBD1 | NA | TRBV19 | CASSVGTGIYEQYF | TGTGCCAGCTCAGTAGGGACAGGGATCTACGAGCAGTACTTC
TRBJ2-1 | NA | once | TRBV5-1 | CASSFNPSSYNEQFF | TGCGCCAGCAGCTTTAATCCGAGCTCCTACAATGAGCAGTTCTTC
TRBJ1-2 | NA | NA | TRBV18 | CASSPNRADGYPF | TGTGCCAGCTCACCTAACAGGGCTGATGGCTACCCCTTC
TRBJ2-1 | TRBD2 | NA | TRBV6-5 | CASSPPGGSYNEQFF | TGTGCCAGCAGTCCCCCGGGGGGCTCCTACAATGAGCAGTTCTTC
TRBJ2-5 | NA | NA | TRBV5-1 | CASSLQHTQETQYF | TGCGCCAGCAGCTTGCAACATACCCAAGAGACCCAGTACTTC
TRBJ2-5 | NA | NA | TRBV10-1 | CAKLESWETQYF | TGCGCCAAGCTAGAGTCGTGGGAGACCCAGTACTTC
TRBJ2-3 | TRBD1 | NA | TRBV14 | CASSPRGTGGTDTQYF | TGTGCCAGCAGCCCCCGTGGGACAGGGGGCACAGATACGCAGTATTTT
TRBJ2-5 | TRBD1 | NA | TRBV6-1 | CASSEGGGGGKTQYF | TGTGCCAGCAGTGAAGGAGGGGGCGGAGGAAAGACCCAGTACTTC
TRBJ2-3 | NA | NA | TRBV7-2 | CASSPLRGTDTQYF | TGTGCCAGCAGCCCCTTGAGAGGGACAGATACGCAGTATTTT
TRBJ2-3 | NA | NA | TRBV5-1 | CASRHTDTDTQYF | TGCGCCAGCAGGCACACAGACACAGATACGCAGTATTTT
TRBJ1-2 | TRBD1 | NA | TRBV2 | CASSEPQGGPQGGYTF | TGTGCCAGCAGTGAACCACAGGGGGGACCCCAGGGCGGCTACACCTTC
TRBJ1-1 | NA | NA | TRBV5-5 | CASSRLPFGETEAFF | TGTGCCAGCAGCCGACTCCCCTTTGGTGAGACTGAAGCTTTCTTT